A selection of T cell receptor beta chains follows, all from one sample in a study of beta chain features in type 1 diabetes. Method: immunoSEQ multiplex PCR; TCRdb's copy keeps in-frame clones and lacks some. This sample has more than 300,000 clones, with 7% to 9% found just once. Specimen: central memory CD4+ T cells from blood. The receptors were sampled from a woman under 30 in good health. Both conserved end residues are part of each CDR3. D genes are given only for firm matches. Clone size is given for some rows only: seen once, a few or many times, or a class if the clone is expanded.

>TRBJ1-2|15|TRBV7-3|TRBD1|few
TGTGCCAGCAGCTTATGGACAGGAGCCGACTATGGCTACACCTTC
CASSLWTGADYGYTF
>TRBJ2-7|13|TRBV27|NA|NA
TGTGCCAGCAGAGCAGGGTCCCAGTACGAGCAGTACTTC
CASRAGSQYEQYF
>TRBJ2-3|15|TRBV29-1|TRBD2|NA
TGCAGCGCCCGGGGGTCTAGCGGGCGGACAGATACGCAGTATTTT
CSARGSSGRTDTQYF
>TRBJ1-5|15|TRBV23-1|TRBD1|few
TGCGCCAGCGGACGGACAGGGGGGCGCAATCAGCCCCAGCATTTT
CASGRTGGRNQPQHF
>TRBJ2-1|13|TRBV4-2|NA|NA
TGTGCCAGCAGCCTGGTAGCGGAAAATGAGCAGTTCTTC
CASSLVAENEQFF
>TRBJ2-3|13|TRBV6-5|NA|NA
TGTGCCAGCAGTCTGGGACTGGCAAATACGCAGTATTTT
CASSLGLANTQYF
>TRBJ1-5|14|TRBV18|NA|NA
TGTGCCAGCTCACAACAGGGTGCCGATCAGCCCCAGCATTTT
CASSQQGADQPQHF
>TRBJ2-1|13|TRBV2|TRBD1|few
TGTGCCAGCAGTAGGGGACAGGCCAATGAGCAGTTCTTC
CASSRGQANEQFF
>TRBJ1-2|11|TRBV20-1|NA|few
TGCAGTGCCGGACAAAACTATGGCTACACCTTC
CSAGQNYGYTF
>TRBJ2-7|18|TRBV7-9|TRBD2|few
TGTGCCAGCAGCTTAGAGGGGCATAGCGGGAGACATTCGTACGAGCAGTACTTC
CASSLEGHSGRHSYEQYF
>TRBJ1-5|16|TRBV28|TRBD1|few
TGTGCCAGCAGACCACAGGGGGCGAGGGGCAATCAGCCCCAGCATTTT
CASRPQGARGNQPQHF
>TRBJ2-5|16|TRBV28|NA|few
TGTGCCAGCAGTTTATCGGCGGGGCAAGGGGTAGAGACCCAGTACTTC
CASSLSAGQGVETQYF
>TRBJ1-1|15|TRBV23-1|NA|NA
TGCGCCAGCAGTCACGGGAGCCTGCGACCCACTGAAGCTTTCTTT
CASSHGSLRPTEAFF
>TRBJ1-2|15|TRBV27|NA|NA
TGTGCCAGCAGTTTACGTCTCAGCTCAAACTATGGCTACACCTTC
CASSLRLSSNYGYTF
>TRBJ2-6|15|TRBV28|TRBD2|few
TGTGCCAGCAACTTTCGGGGGGCTGGGGCCAACGTCCTGACTTTC
CASNFRGAGANVLTF
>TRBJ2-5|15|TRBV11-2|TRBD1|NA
TGTGCCAGCAGCTTGATGCAAGGACAGGGGGAGACCCAGTACTTC
CASSLMQGQGETQYF
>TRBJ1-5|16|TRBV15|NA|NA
TGTGCCACCAGCAGAGGGGGGGCTATTAGCAATCAGCCCCAGCATTTT
CATSRGGAISNQPQHF
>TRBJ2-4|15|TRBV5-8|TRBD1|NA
TGCGCCAGCAGCCAAGATTGGGGACAGGGGAACATTCAGTACTTC
CASSQDWGQGNIQYF
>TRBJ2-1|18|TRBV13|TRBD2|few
TGTGCCAGCAGCTTAGATGGGACTAGCGGGAGTCCCTTATATGAGCAGTTCTTC
CASSLDGTSGSPLYEQFF
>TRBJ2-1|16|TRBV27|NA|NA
TGTGCCAGCAGTCCGACACCCTCAAGGGTATACAATGAGCAGTTCTTC
CASSPTPSRVYNEQFF
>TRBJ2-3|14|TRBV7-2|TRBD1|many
TGTGCCAGCAGCTTGGGGCAGGGGGCAGATACGCAGTATTTT
CASSLGQGADTQYF
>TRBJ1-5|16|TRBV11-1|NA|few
TGTGCCAGCAGCTTAGAGAGTGGGGACATCGATCAGCCCCAGCATTTT
CASSLESGDIDQPQHF
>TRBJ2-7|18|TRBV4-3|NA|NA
TGCGCCAGCAGCCAAGATCTAGTGGACGGTGTTATTTTGGGCGAGCAGTACTTC
CASSQDLVDGVILGEQYF
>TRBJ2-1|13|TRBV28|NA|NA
TGTGCCAGCAGTTTATCCGTATTGTATGAGCAGTTCTTC
CASSLSVLYEQFF
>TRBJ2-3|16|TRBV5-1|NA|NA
TGCGCCAGCAGCTTCCAACCGGGTACTAGCACAGATACGCAGTATTTT
CASSFQPGTSTDTQYF
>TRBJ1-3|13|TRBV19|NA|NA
TGTGCCAGTATTTCTTGGTCTGGAAACACCATATATTTT
CASISWSGNTIYF
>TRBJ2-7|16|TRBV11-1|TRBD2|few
TGTGCCAGCAGCTTAATGACTAGCGGGAGCACCTACGAGCAGTACTTC
CASSLMTSGSTYEQYF
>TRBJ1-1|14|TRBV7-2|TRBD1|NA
TGTGCCAGCAGCTCGGACAGGGTGAACACTGAAGCTTTCTTT
CASSSDRVNTEAFF
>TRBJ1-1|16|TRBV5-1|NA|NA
TGCGCCAGCAGCTTGGCCGTCTCGATTAAGAACACTGAAGCTTTCTTT
CASSLAVSIKNTEAFF
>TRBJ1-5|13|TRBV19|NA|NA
TGTGCCAGTAGACAGGCCTCTCTCGAGCCCCAGCATTTT
CASRQASLEPQHF
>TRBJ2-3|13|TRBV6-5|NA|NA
TGTGCCAGCAGTTTCCAAGGGCCAGATACGCAGTATTTT
CASSFQGPDTQYF
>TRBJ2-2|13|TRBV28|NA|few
TGTGCCAGTCTTCAAGGGAACACCGGGGAGCTGTTTTTT
CASLQGNTGELFF
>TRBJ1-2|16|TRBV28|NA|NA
TGTGCCAGCAGACCGCCTGGGCGGGGGCGCGTTTATGGCTACACCTTC
CASRPPGRGRVYGYTF
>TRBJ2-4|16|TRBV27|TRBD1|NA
TGTGCCAGCAGTCCTCGACAGGGGAGTCGAGGAAACATTCAGTACTTC
CASSPRQGSRGNIQYF
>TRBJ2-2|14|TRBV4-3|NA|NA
TGCGCCAGCAGCCAATCCCCGAACACCGGGGAGCTGTTTTTT
CASSQSPNTGELFF
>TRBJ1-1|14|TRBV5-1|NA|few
TGCGCCAGCAGCTTGGTCGGAGGGAACACTGAAGCTTTCTTT
CASSLVGGNTEAFF
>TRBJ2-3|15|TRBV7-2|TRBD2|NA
TGTGCCAGCAGCTTAGGCCTAGCGGGAGCAGATACGCAGTATTTT
CASSLGLAGADTQYF
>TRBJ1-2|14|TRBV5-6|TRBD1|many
TGTGCCAGCAGCCCGCCAGACAGGGGTTTTGGCTACACCTTC
CASSPPDRGFGYTF
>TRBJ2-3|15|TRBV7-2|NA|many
TGTGCCAGCAGCCGCTCCTTCGATGGCACAGATACGCAGTATTTT
CASSRSFDGTDTQYF
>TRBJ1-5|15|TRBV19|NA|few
TGTGCCAGTACCCGGGGGGCAGACAGCAATCAGCCCCAGCATTTT
CASTRGADSNQPQHF
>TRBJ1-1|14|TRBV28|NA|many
TGTGCCAGCAGCCCCGCGTCATTGAACACTGAAGCTTTCTTT
CASSPASLNTEAFF
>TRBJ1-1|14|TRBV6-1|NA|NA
TGTGCCAGCAGTGAAGGGGGTCCGACAGTCCGGGCTTTCTTT
CASSEGGPTVRAFF
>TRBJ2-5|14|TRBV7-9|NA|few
TGTGCCAGCAGCTTGGAACAGGGTAAAGAGACCCAGTACTTC
CASSLEQGKETQYF
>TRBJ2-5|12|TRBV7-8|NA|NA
TGTGCCAGCAGCAAGTACCAAGAGACCCAGTACTTC
CASSKYQETQYF
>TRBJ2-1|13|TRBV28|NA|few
TGTGCCAGCAGCCTGGACAGTTACAATGAGCAGTTCTTC
CASSLDSYNEQFF
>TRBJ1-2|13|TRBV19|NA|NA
TGTGCCAGTAGTATTGCGGGGACCTATGGCTACACCTTC
CASSIAGTYGYTF
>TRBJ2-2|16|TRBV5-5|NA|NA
TGTGCCAGCAGCTTGGTGGGGACGTCGAACACCGGGGAGCTGTTTTTT
CASSLVGTSNTGELFF
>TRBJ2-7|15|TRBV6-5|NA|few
TGTGCCAGCAGCCCCCCAGGGCTATCTCCCTACGAGCAGTACTTC
CASSPPGLSPYEQYF
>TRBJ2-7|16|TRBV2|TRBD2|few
TGTGCCAGCAGTGGACGTCTAGCGGGACTCTCGGGCGAGCAGTACTTC
CASSGRLAGLSGEQYF